Below, 5 T cell receptor beta chains from the same sample are listed, as sequenced in a study of T cells in Graves' hyperthyroidism and ophthalmopathy. There were TCR beta CDR3 regions amplified from RNA transcripts. HTBI primers were used for first-round RT-PCR of the TCR CDR3. MiXCR was run by TCRdb on the multiplex PCR reads, yielding one entry per CDR3 protein. The repertoire holds approximately 640,000 distinct CDR3 sequences, 15% to 20% seen once, with around 4% in the top ten. Sequenced sample: blood. The source of these receptors is a woman in her twenties or thirties with Graves' hyperthyroidism.

The V gene is TRBV12-3 or TRBV12-4, the J gene TRBJ2-2; possibly TRBD1 for D (5 bases). This CDR3 is built from 13 residues. Between the trimmed V and J ends, which lost 7 bases and 3 bases, there was a span of 9 bases. DNA for the CDR3: TGTGCCAGCACGGCAGGGTACACCGGGGAGCTGTTTTTT. It specifies CASTAGYTGELFF.

This clonotype was seen many times. The chain links TRBV2 to TRBJ1-2; no clear D gene. The CDR3 covers 12 residues. V lost 8 bases and J lost 1, with 8 bases in between. Per germline, CDR1 SNHLY and CDR2 FYNNEI. This CDR3 is CASPGGNYGYTF. CDR3 nucleotide sequence: TGTGCCAGCCCGGGAGGTAACTATGGCTACACCTTC. Filled out from reference TRBV2 and TRBJ1-2, the complete variable domain reads EPEVTQTPSHQVTQMGQEVILRCVPISNHLYFYWYRQILGQKVEFLVSFYNNEISEKSEIFDDQFSVERPDGSNFTLKIRSTKLEDSAMYFCASPGGNYGYTFGSGTRLTVV.

In this sample, this clonotype turned up a few times. The genes are TRBV29-1 and TRBJ2-3; D is undetermined. Trimming removed 4 bases at V and 8 bases at J, with 7 bases between. The germline gives CDR1 SQVTM, CDR2 ANQGSEA. CDR3 size: 10 residues. The chain's CDR3 is CSVVRSTQYF. The DNA for the CDR3 is TGCAGCGTTGTCCGTAGTACGCAGTATTTT.

The chain links TRBV9 to TRBJ2-1, with 14 bases matching TRBD2. The V and J ends lost 3 bases and 8 bases, in that order; junction bases with no gene match: 7. This CDR3 spans 16 amino acids. The germline CDR1 and CDR2 sequences are SGDLS and YYNGEE. The DNA of the CDR3 is TGTGCCAGCAGCGGGGGGACTAGCGGGAGAGTGTATGAGCAGTTCTTC. Its translation: CASSGGTSGRVYEQFF. The full variable domain, its missing parts supplied by reference TRBV9 and TRBJ2-1, is DSGVTQTPKHLITATGQRVTLRCSPRSGDLSVYWYQQSLDQGLQFLIQYYNGEERAKGNILERFSAQQFPDLHSELNLSSLELGDSALYFCASSGGTSGRVYEQFFGPGTRLTVL.

This clonotype was observed at least ten times. The CDR3 region is CASTTREMNIQYF. As DNA, the CDR3 is TGTGCCAGCACAACGAGGGAGATGAACATTCAGTACTTC. This chain uses TRBV28 with TRBJ2-4, with D tentatively TRBD2 (5 bases). CDR3 length equals 13 residues. The germline V and J ends were trimmed by 7 bases and 7 bases, with 14 bases remaining between them. CDR1 and CDR2 (germline): MDHEN, SYDVKM.